This T cell receptor beta chain is drawn from a study of blood T cell repertoires in COVID-19. Study context: Material from acute and convalescent COVID-19 was sourced from the United States, Italy and Spain. In each case, the material was cDNA or gDNA derived from T cells, B-cell-depleted T cells, or PBMCs.

Trimming left V 3 bases short and J 2 bases short, with 6 bases between. The CDR3 extends over 13 amino acids. CDR1 MNHNS and CDR2 SASEGT come from the germline V gene. In the original processing: Estimation of nucleated cell counts relied on the amplification of reference gene primers. Here immunoSEQ multiplex PCR was the method, and the copy in TCRdb shows in-frame clones only, minus some. That table is the source of V, J and clone size, and D and trimming were worked out from the DNA. The sample contains some 16,000 clones, roughly 82% of which appear only once. The chain has TRBV6-1 and TRBJ2-3; D is possibly TRBD1 (5 bases). The receptor was isolated from a man older than 75 with active COVID-19. What was sequenced was peripheral blood. This chain's CDR3 is CASSDGHTDTQYF. In nucleotides, the CDR3 is TGTGCCAGCAGTGACGGACACACAGATACGCAGTATTTT.